One sample yielded the 13 T cell receptor beta chains listed below, sequenced in a study of shared clonotypes between healthy human individuals. Clones were sequenced by immunoSEQ multiplex PCR, and TCRdb holds only the in-frame ones, with some missing. The data show millions of clones, around 94% seen once. The sample comprised naive CD4+ T cells sorted from blood. The sample's subset: CD45RA+ positively selected. All receptors come from a man aged 18 to 35 in good health.

The chain couples TRBV5-1 to TRBJ1-1; 10 nucleotides match TRBD1. The germline V gene has CDR1 SGHRS and CDR2 YFSETQ. The junction had 4 bases not matched to a gene; V was cut back by 0 bases and J by 2 bases. The CDR3 consists of 16 residues. DNA for the CDR3: TGCGCCAGCAGCTTGGAAGGGACAGGGGTCAACACTGAAGCTTTCTTT. Translating it yields CASSLEGTGVNTEAFF.

This rearrangement joins TRBV14 to TRBJ2-4; a weak D match, TRBD2 (6 bases). Trimming pared 1 base from V and 3 bases from J, leaving 13 bases between. The CDR3 runs 16 residues. Germline V gives CDR1 SGHDN, CDR2 FVKESK. CDR3 sequence reads: CASSQGDWRVKNIQYF. The CDR3 coding sequence is TGTGCCAGCAGCCAAGGGGATTGGAGGGTCAAAAACATTCAGTACTTC.

With respect to this clone: Different DNA sequences within this sample yield the same CDR3. The rearrangement uses TRBV11-2 and TRBJ2-5; D is undetermined. Trimming removed 5 bases from V and 4 bases from J, with 5 bases in between. The CDR3 has 11 residues. The V gene's germline CDR1 is SGHAT and CDR2 FQNNGV. CDR3 in amino acids: CASSPGETQYF. CDR3 DNA sequence: TGTGCCAGCAGCCCCGGAGAGACCCAGTACTTC.

The chain has TRBV28 and TRBJ2-7; a weak D match, TRBD2 (5 bases). Germline V CDR1 and CDR2: MDHEN, SYDVKM. The CDR3 is 11 residues long. V lost 8 bases and J lost 6, with 11 bases in between. CDR3 residues: CASSSGSEQYF. CDR3 coding DNA: TGTGCCAGCTCCAGTGGGAGCGAGCAGTACTTC.

The chain has TRBV5-6 and TRBJ2-1, with 8 positions matching TRBD2. With V trimmed by 1 base and J by 4 bases, 4 bases remained unmatched. Germline V gives CDR1 SGHDT, CDR2 YYEEEE. This CDR3 comprises 15 residues. Here the CDR3 reads CASSLRAGVYNEQFF. The CDR3 bases are TGTGCCAGCAGCTTGCGAGCGGGGGTTTACAATGAGCAGTTCTTC.

In the case of this clone: The sample holds other DNA sequences that translate to the same CDR3. The chain links TRBV5-1 to TRBJ1-1; D not resolved. V was shortened by 0 bases and J by 0 bases, with 6 bases between the two germline ends. Germline V gene data show CDR1 as SGHRS and CDR2 as YFSETQ. This CDR3 contains 14 residues. The chain's CDR3 is CASSLEGMNTEAFF. In DNA form, the CDR3 reads TGCGCCAGCAGCTTGGAGGGCATGAACACTGAAGCTTTCTTT. The complete variable domain, with remaining parts taken from reference TRBV5-1 and TRBJ1-1, reads KAGVTQTPRYLIKTRGQQVTLSCSPISGHRSVSWYQQTPGQGLQFLFEYFSETQRNKGNFPGRFSGRQFSNSRSEMNVSTLELGDSALYLCASSLEGMNTEAFFGQGTRLTVV.

The V and J genes are TRBV6-4 and TRBJ2-7; D gene ambiguous. V lost 2 bases to trimming and J lost 12 bases, with 8 bases between them. There are 10 residues in the CDR3. Germline CDR1 reads MRHNA; CDR2 reads SNTAGT. In DNA, the CDR3 is TGTGCCAGCAGTGACCCCGGGCCGTACTTC. The encoded protein is CASSDPGPYF.

V usage is TRBV6-1 and J usage is TRBJ2-5; TRBD1 aligns across 9 bases. The V segment lost 7 bases and the J segment 4 bases; nucleotides outside the gene matches: 7. Per the germline V gene, CDR1 is MNHNS and CDR2 is SASEGT. CDR3 size: 14 residues. The CDR3 sequence is CASNRDRERETQYF. CDR3 DNA sequence: TGTGCCAGCAACCGGGACAGGGAACGAGAGACCCAGTACTTC.

This rearrangement joins TRBV10-1 to TRBJ2-2, with D perhaps being TRBD1 or TRBD2 (5 bases each). Germline CDR1 WNHNN, CDR2 SYGVQD (reference sequence). The CDR3 has 14 residues. V was pared by 4 bases and J by 4 bases, with 10 bases between. The CDR3 DNA reads TGCGCCAGCAGTGGTGGGACGGGCACCGGGGAGCTGTTTTTT. It codes for CASSGGTGTGELFF.

This clone was counted once. The rearrangement joins TRBV7-9 to TRBJ1-4, with D maybe TRBD1 (6 bases). Trimming took off 5 bases at V and 8 bases at J, with 18 bases between the two ends. Germline lookup yields CDR1 SEHNR and CDR2 FQNEAQ (reference sequence). The CDR3 length is 15 residues. Here the CDR3 DNA reads TGTGCCAGCAGCGCCCCCGGGACACTCTACGAAAAACTGTTTTTT. This sequence encodes CASSAPGTLYEKLFF.

Points on this clone: This CDR3 is also generated by other DNA sequences in the sample. The chain uses TRBV18 and TRBJ2-5, with 8 bases matching TRBD1. Germline V gene lookup returns CDR1 KGHSH and CDR2 LQKENI. V was pared by 3 bases and J by 3 bases, with 3 bases of the junction left unmatched. This CDR3 is 14 amino acids long. This chain's CDR3 is CASSPGTGEETQYF. The CDR3 DNA sequence: TGTGCCAGCTCACCGGGGACAGGCGAAGAGACCCAGTACTTC.

V is TRBV5-4 and J is TRBJ1-1; TRBD1 aligns across 9 bases. Germline-derived CDR1 and CDR2 are SGHNT and YYREEE (reference sequence). Trimming cost V 6 bases and J 2 bases; bases outside gene matches: 5. The CDR3 runs 14 residues. DNA for the CDR3: TGTGCCAGCAACCCACAGGGGGCTAACACTGAAGCTTTCTTT. Protein sequence: CASNPQGANTEAFF.

The J gene is TRBJ2-3, the V gene TRBV7-2, with D possibly being TRBD2 (6 bases). V gave up 2 bases and J gave up 6 bases, with 15 bases separating them. Per the germline V gene, CDR1 is SGHTA and CDR2 is FQGNSA. The CDR3 totals 15 residues. The DNA of the CDR3 is TGTGCCAGCAGCTTAAGTCCTAGCGTCGGGGATACGCAGTATTTT. Translation gives CASSLSPSVGDTQYF.